A single sample is the source of the 24 T cell receptor beta chains below, sequenced in a study of identical twins. TCRdb itself ran the 5' RACE reads through MiXCR, one entry per CDR3 protein. Of a few hundred thousand distinct CDR3 sequences in the sample, about 9% are singletons; the top ten hold less than 4%. This same sample was also taken into another study, of yellow fever vaccine responses in identical twins.

The source material was CD8+ T cells sorted from blood. These receptors originate from a woman aged 18-30 years in good health.

This clonotype was counted many times. The J gene is TRBJ2-1, the V gene TRBV4-1, with D perhaps given as TRBD1 or TRBD2 (5 bases each). The CDR3 has 18 residues. CDR1 and CDR2 (germline): MGHRA, YSYEKL. The V end lost 2 bases, the J end lost 7 bases, and 24 bases lay between the germline ends. Here the CDR3 reads CASSQSFFVGTQSNEQFF. The CDR3 DNA reads TGCGCCAGCAGCCAAAGCTTTTTCGTAGGGACCCAGTCTAATGAGCAGTTCTTC.

This clonotype appeared a few times. The CDR3 region is CASSLGGQGIEQYF. Here the CDR3 DNA reads TGTGCCAGCAGTTTAGGGGGACAGGGCATCGAGCAGTACTTC. This chain connects TRBV12-3 or TRBV12-4 to TRBJ2-7, with 9 bases aligning to TRBD1. J gave up 6 bases and V 1 base, and 4 bases lay outside the gene matches. The CDR3 extends over 14 amino acids.

This clonotype turned up a few times. V and J are TRBV28 and TRBJ1-2; possible D gene TRBD1, 6 bases. Trimming removed 5 bases at V and 3 bases at J, with 16 bases between. The CDR3 has 15 amino acids. The germline gives CDR1 MDHEN, CDR2 SYDVKM. The CDR3 here is CASSLTWTEDYGYTF. CDR3 DNA: TGTGCCAGCAGTCTCACTTGGACAGAAGACTATGGCTACACCTTC.

This clonotype occurred many times. J is TRBJ2-7 and V is TRBV20-1, with TRBD2 matching over 10 bases. CDR3 length equals 14 residues. From germline, CDR1 is DFQATT and CDR2 SNEGSKA (reference sequence). V lost 2 bases, J lost 10 bases, and 11 bases stayed unmatched. Written as DNA, the CDR3 is TGCAGTGCTAGACCCGGGACTAGCGATATCACTCAGTACTTC. Translation gives CSARPGTSDITQYF.

This clonotype has at least ten counts. This chain's CDR3 is CASSSIDRGWMHEQYF. CDR3 coding DNA: TGCGCCAGCAGCTCGATTGACAGGGGTTGGATGCACGAGCAGTACTTC. The chain links TRBV5-1 to TRBJ2-7, with 8 bases that match TRBD1. CDR3 size: 16 residues. Germline V lookup: CDR1 SGHRS, CDR2 YFSETQ. V dropped 3 bases and J dropped 5; count of bases not matched to a gene: 13.

A few counts support this clonotype. V gene TRBV10-3 combines with J gene TRBJ2-1, with D unclear. Between the trimmed V and J ends, which lost 7 bases and 2 bases, there was a span of 12 bases. Germline CDR1 is ENHRY and CDR2 is SYGVKD. The CDR3 loop spans 14 amino acids. The chain's CDR3 is CAITDTLTYNEQFF. DNA for the CDR3: TGTGCCATCACCGACACTCTCACCTACAATGAGCAGTTCTTC.

This clonotype has just a few counts. The rearrangement links TRBV10-2 to TRBJ2-5, with 8 nucleotides matching TRBD2. Germline CDR1 is WSHSY and CDR2 is SAAADI. The J segment lost 1 base and the V segment lost 4 bases, leaving 2 bases of the junction unmatched. CDR3 length equals 14 residues. This chain's CDR3 is CASSALAAQETQYF. Here the CDR3 DNA reads TGCGCCAGCAGTGCACTAGCGGCCCAAGAGACCCAGTACTTC.

This clonotype was recorded a few times. The chain is built from TRBV12-3 or TRBV12-4 and TRBJ2-3; the match to TRBD2 covers 14 bases. CDR3 length equals 16 residues. J was trimmed by 2 bases and V by 6 bases; bases with no gene match: 4. CDR3 in amino acids: CASRGLAGENTDTQYF. For the CDR3, the DNA is TGTGCCAGCAGGGGACTAGCGGGAGAGAACACAGATACGCAGTATTTT.

This chain links TRBV6-1 with TRBJ2-5; TRBD2 agrees at 11 bases. V shed 7 bases and J 4 bases; nucleotides not matched to a gene: 14. The germline V gene has CDR1 MNHNS and CDR2 SASEGT. The CDR3 runs to 17 residues. The CDR3 spells CASIGGSASGRLETQYF. The CDR3 DNA reads TGTGCCAGCATAGGGGGTTCGGCTAGCGGGAGGCTAGAGACCCAGTACTTC.

This clonotype was counted only a few times. This rearrangement joins TRBV20-1 to TRBJ1-2; the D gene is possibly TRBD1 (6 bases). Germline V gene sequence: CDR1 DFQATT, CDR2 SNEGSKA (reference sequence). This CDR3 is 12 amino acids long. Deletions cut 7 bases from V and 8 bases from J, with 17 bases between. CDR3 coding DNA: TGCAGTGGAATTGGGACAATTATAGGCTACACCTTC. It yields the protein CSGIGTIIGYTF.

V gene TRBV20-1 combines with J gene TRBJ2-1, with a possible D match to TRBD2 (6 bases). Germline V gene sequence: CDR1 DFQATT, CDR2 SNEGSKA (reference sequence). The ends were cut back, 3 bases at V and 3 bases at J, with 21 bases in the middle. The CDR3 is 17 amino acids. The CDR3 loop is CSASGIREVPYYNEQFF. The CDR3 DNA follows: TGCAGTGCTAGTGGTATCAGGGAGGTACCCTACTACAATGAGCAGTTCTTC.

This clonotype was observed a few times. This chain joins TRBV10-3 and TRBJ2-3; unclear D gene. CDR3 length: 13 amino acids. Germline CDR1 reads ENHRY; CDR2 reads SYGVKD. Trimming left V 5 bases short and J 1 base short, with 7 bases between. The CDR3 DNA reads TGTGCCATCAGTTCATTGGGCACAGATACGCAGTATTTT. As protein: CAISSLGTDTQYF.

The V call is TRBV7-9, the J call TRBJ2-5; D is ambiguous. CDR3 length equals 15 residues. Trimming cost V 3 bases and J 1 base, with 12 bases left between them. Germline V lookup: CDR1 SEHNR, CDR2 FQNEAQ (reference sequence). The DNA for the CDR3 is TGTGCCAGCAGCTTCGCTCGCTCAGCCCAAGAGACCCAGTACTTC. This encodes CASSFARSAQETQYF.

This clonotype was observed a handful of times. The chain has TRBV3-1 and TRBJ2-4; maybe TRBD1 (5 bases). The V end lost 1 base, the J end lost 4 bases, and 14 bases lay between the germline ends. The CDR3 spans 16 residues. The germline V gene encodes CDR1 LGHDT and CDR2 YNNKEL (reference sequence). The CDR3 here is CASSQGDRTIKNIQYF. In DNA, the CDR3 is TGTGCCAGCAGCCAAGGCGACAGAACAATTAAAAACATTCAGTACTTC.

The table lists this clonotype with many counts. This chain uses TRBV29-1 with TRBJ2-3, with D unresolved. Germline CDR1 reads SQVTM; CDR2 reads ANQGSEA. The CDR3 has 12 amino acids. Trimming shortened V by 6 bases and J by 2 bases, and 9 bases separated the two germline ends. The CDR3: CSVAGATDTQYF. CDR3 in DNA: TGCAGCGTCGCCGGAGCCACAGATACGCAGTATTTT.

This clonotype was picked up a small number of times. The chain has TRBV4-3 and TRBJ2-1, with D possibly being TRBD1 (5 bases). The CDR3 loop spans 13 amino acids. Trimming pared 1 base from V and 9 bases from J, leaving 10 bases between. The germline CDR1 and CDR2 sequences are LGHNA and YSLEER. CDR3: CASSQVQGTEQFF. Here the CDR3 DNA reads TGCGCCAGCAGCCAAGTTCAGGGAACTGAGCAGTTCTTC.

This clonotype appeared many times. Written as DNA, the CDR3 is TGTGCCAGCAGCCCGGAGTACGAGCAGTACTTC. Encoded protein: CASSPEYEQYF. The chain has TRBV7-2 and TRBJ2-7; D is unclear. This CDR3 spans 11 amino acids. Germline V gene data show CDR1 as SGHTA and CDR2 as FQGNSA. Trimming shortened V by 5 bases and J by 4 bases, and 6 bases separated the two germline ends.

This clonotype was detected ten times or more. The chain combines TRBV7-9 with TRBJ2-3; D ambiguous. Trimming shortened V by 8 bases and J by 11 bases, and 17 bases separated the two germline ends. CDR3 length: 12 amino acids. CDR1 and CDR2 (germline): SEHNR, FQNEAQ (reference sequence). The CDR3 reads CASRQALEMQYF. The CDR3 DNA reads TGTGCCAGCCGCCAAGCCCTGGAAATGCAGTATTTT.

This clonotype was detected ten times or more. This chain's CDR3 is CASSSPGQGAHEQFF. The DNA of the CDR3 is TGTGCCAGTTCAAGTCCCGGACAGGGGGCCCATGAGCAGTTCTTC. The gene calls are TRBV12-3 or TRBV12-4 and TRBJ2-1, with 11 bases matching TRBD1. The trim removed 9 bases at V and 8 bases at J, leaving 12 bases unmatched. The CDR3 runs to 15 residues.

This clonotype was recorded at least ten times. The chain links TRBV5-1 to TRBJ2-7, with TRBD2 matching over 7 bases. The CDR3 contains 14 residues. V dropped 3 bases and J dropped 0; count of bases not matched to a gene: 3. Per germline, CDR1 SGHRS and CDR2 YFSETQ. The CDR3 DNA sequence: TGCGCCAGCAGCTCCGGGGGGAGCTCCTACGAGCAGTACTTC. Its translation: CASSSGGSSYEQYF. The full variable domain, in which reference TRBV5-1 and TRBJ2-7 provide the parts outside the CDR3, is KAGVTQTPRYLIKTRGQQVTLSCSPISGHRSVSWYQQTPGQGLQFLFEYFSETQRNKGNFPGRFSGRQFSNSRSEMNVSTLELGDSALYLCASSSGGSSYEQYFGPGTRLTVT.

In its sample, this clonotype was seen many times. J is TRBJ2-3 and V is TRBV6-4; D unresolved. CDR3 length equals 16 residues. Per the germline V gene, CDR1 is MRHNA and CDR2 is SNTAGT. The V gene lost 5 bases and the J gene lost 1 base, with 16 bases spanning the gap. CDR3 sequence (DNA): TGTGCCAGCAGTTCTCTGGGCGGTTCAGGCACAGATACGCAGTATTTT. Translating it yields CASSSLGGSGTDTQYF.

The gene calls are TRBV4-1 and TRBJ2-7; 12 bases agree with TRBD2. Trimming at V came to 0 bases and at J to 5 bases, leaving 5 bases not matched to a gene. This CDR3 region has 16 residues. Looked up from germline, CDR1 is MGHRA and CDR2 is YSYEKL. In DNA, the CDR3 is TGCGCCAGCAGCCAAGAACCTAGCGGGGGGGTGAACGAGCAGTACTTC. It yields the protein CASSQEPSGGVNEQYF.

In its sample, this clonotype was seen a few times. The genes are TRBV12-3 or TRBV12-4 and TRBJ2-1; D is perhaps TRBD1 (5 bases). This CDR3 is 14 amino acids long. The V and J ends lost 5 bases and 5 bases respectively, with 13 bases between them. In DNA, the CDR3 is TGTGCCAGCAGTATATACAGGATGCACAATGAGCAGTTCTTC. Translation gives CASSIYRMHNEQFF.

This clonotype was seen ten or more times. The chain employs TRBV12-3 or TRBV12-4 and TRBJ2-7, with D perhaps being TRBD1 or TRBD2 (5 bases each). The CDR3 has 13 amino acids. Deletions cut 3 bases from V and 2 bases from J, with 8 bases between. This chain's CDR3 is CASSLGTTYEQYF. In DNA, the CDR3 is TGTGCCAGCAGTTTGGGGACCACCTACGAGCAGTACTTC.